The following is a T cell receptor (beta chain) sequence with its context. In this sample, this clone turned up once. Its target antigen remains unknown. Base qualities are not provided; no much larger clone lies one nucleotide away. The sample belongs to a study of T cell changes during pregnancy in multiple sclerosis (dated by TCRdb to between 2018 and 2021). As for the study more broadly: Changes in the T cell repertoire over the course of pregnancy were examined in this study in women with multiple sclerosis.

Via the germline V gene, CDR1 is MRHNA and CDR2 SNTAGT. V was cut back by 6 bases and J by 5 bases, leaving a gap of 14 bases between them. Including cysteine and phenylalanine, the CDR3 has 14 amino acids. Only the CDR3 portion is preserved as DNA: 42 bases, with reading frame beginning at the first base. The library was built by means of the immunoSEQ multiplex PCR assay. Held by TCRdb, this immuneACCESS table contains in-frame sequences only and omits some clones. Under half of the omission traces to an unresolved V gene where checked; the cause of the rest is unknown. Recorded for this sample are roughly 49,000 clones; approximately 95% of them occurred a single time. Of the sample, 5.5% to 6% falls within the top ten clones.

The chain is encoded by TRBV6-4 joined to TRBJ2-1; the D gene is perhaps TRBD2, from 6 matching bases. The sample consisted of CD8+ T cells from peripheral blood mononuclear cells, taken in the first trimester of pregnancy. This TCR was sampled from a female donor with multiple sclerosis, enrolled in a pregnancy study. The DNA sequence is TGTGCCAGCAGGGTTGATCGGGAGAACAATGAGCAGTTCTTC. The translation is CASRVDRENNEQFF.